This T cell receptor beta chain was captured in a study of blood T cell repertoires in COVID-19. The table came from immunoSEQ multiplex PCR; TCRdb's copy has only in-frame clones and leaves some out. Altogether roughly 150,000 clones are present, 70% to 90% being singletons, with the ten largest covering under 7%. Germline CDR1 SGHRS, CDR2 YFSETQ. CDR3 length equals 17 residues. Trimming took 3 bases from V and 1 from J; bases not matched to a gene: 5. The sample comprised peripheral blood. The rearrangement uses TRBV5-1 and TRBJ2-5; 14 bases fit TRBD2. The origin of this receptor is a human donor in a cohort sampled during active COVID-19. The CDR3 sequence is CASSYYGTSGGQETQYF. DNA for the CDR3: TGCGCCAGCAGCTATTACGGGACTAGCGGGGGCCAAGAGACCCAGTACTTC. Full variable domain (remainder filled in from reference TRBV5-1 and TRBJ2-5): KAGVTQTPRYLIKTRGQQVTLSCSPISGHRSVSWYQQTPGQGLQFLFEYFSETQRNKGNFPGRFSGRQFSNSRSEMNVSTLELGDSALYLCASSYYGTSGGQETQYFGPGTRLLVL.